The 18 T cell receptor beta chains below were found in one sample sequenced in a study of cytomegalovirus exposure and HLA in healthy donors. In the PCR, 60 Vbeta and 13 Jbeta primers were used. Clones were sequenced by immunoSEQ multiplex PCR, and TCRdb holds only the in-frame ones, with some missing. The sample has around 72,000 clones; around 64% are singletons. The sequencing sample was made of PBMCs. The receptors originated from a man in his forties in good health and CMV-seropositive.

The chain couples TRBV9 to TRBJ1-2; D unclear. The CDR3 consists of 14 residues. V dropped 4 bases and J dropped 5 bases, with 15 bases sitting between them. Germline assignment: CDR1 SGDLS and CDR2 YYNGEE. CDR3 sequence (DNA): TGTGCCAGCAGCCTTCCAGGCAGCGGGTATGGCTACACCTTC. This encodes CASSLPGSGYGYTF.

This rearrangement joins TRBV19 to TRBJ1-5, with D possibly TRBD1 on 6 matching bases. Trimming shortened V by 4 bases and J by 8 bases, and 18 bases separated the two germline ends. From germline, CDR1 is LNHDA and CDR2 SQIVND (reference sequence). This CDR3 has 15 residues. The CDR3, as DNA: TGTGCCAGTAGTAGGTGGACAGTCGGGTGGGAGCCCCAGCATTTT. Translating it yields CASSRWTVGWEPQHF.

The rearrangement links TRBV2 to TRBJ1-2; no clear D gene. Germline V lookup: CDR1 SNHLY, CDR2 FYNNEI. This CDR3 has 12 residues. The V end was cut by 7 bases, the J end by 4 bases, with 10 bases between. Written as DNA, the CDR3 is TGTGCCAGCACCCAAACAGTCTATGGCTACACCTTC. This codes for CASTQTVYGYTF.

The chain uses TRBV28 and TRBJ2-7, with D possibly matching TRBD2 (6 bases). V shed 5 bases and J shed 0 bases, with 14 bases lying between them. This CDR3 is 15 amino acids long. Germline V gene lookup returns CDR1 MDHEN and CDR2 SYDVKM. This chain's CDR3 is CASSPMDGSSYEQYF. As DNA, the CDR3 is TGTGCCAGCAGTCCCATGGACGGGAGCTCCTACGAGCAGTACTTC.

V gene TRBV4-3 combines with J gene TRBJ2-3; 8 nucleotides line up with TRBD2. CDR1 is LGHNA and CDR2 is YSLEER in the germline V gene. The CDR3 has 17 amino acids. After removal of 0 bases from V and 2 bases from J, the junction contained 7 bases not matched to a gene. CDR3 in DNA: TGCGCCAGCAGCCAAGATCGTAGTAGCGGGGTCACAGATACGCAGTATTTT. It yields the protein CASSQDRSSGVTDTQYF.

V and J are TRBV2 and TRBJ2-5; no reliable D call. V was cut by 6 bases and J by 4 bases, with 6 bases left in between. CDR3 size: 11 residues. Germline V lookup: CDR1 SNHLY, CDR2 FYNNEI. The CDR3 sequence is CASSAGETQYF. The CDR3 nucleotides are TGTGCCAGCAGCGCCGGAGAGACCCAGTACTTC.

This clone has only a few counts. This sequence joins TRBV11-3 and TRBJ1-1, with D possibly being TRBD1 (6 bases). The germline V gene has CDR1 SGHNT and CDR2 YENEEA. The CDR3 loop spans 17 amino acids. Trimming left V 5 bases short and J 1 base short, with 20 bases between. CDR3: CASSLSYWTERNTEAFF. CDR3 bases: TGTGCCAGCAGCCTTAGCTATTGGACAGAACGGAACACTGAAGCTTTCTTT.

The chain has TRBV4-1 and TRBJ2-2; TRBD2 is a possible D gene (6 bases). The V end was cut by 8 bases, the J end by 4 bases, with 11 bases between. Looked up from germline, CDR1 is MGHRA and CDR2 is YSYEKL. The CDR3 sequence is 13 residues long. This CDR3 reads CASLDYFTGELFF. CDR3 sequence (DNA): TGCGCCAGCTTGGACTACTTCACCGGGGAGCTGTTTTTT.

The chain combines TRBV19 with TRBJ1-4; 7 positions match TRBD1. There are 13 residues in the CDR3. Germline values: CDR1 LNHDA, CDR2 SQIVND (reference sequence). Trimming cost V 2 bases and J 8 bases; bases outside gene matches: 2. In nucleotides, the CDR3 is TGTGCCAGTAGTATACGGACAGGCGAAAAACTGTTTTTT. The encoded protein is CASSIRTGEKLFF.

The rearrangement links TRBV7-3 to TRBJ2-2; 8 positions agree with TRBD2. The CDR3 is 15 residues long. With V trimmed by 6 bases and J by 5 bases, 8 bases remained unmatched. Germline CDR1 reads SGHTA; CDR2 reads FQGTGA. Written as DNA, the CDR3 is TGTGCCAGCAGTTCCGGGACTAGTGGTACCGGGGAGCTGTTTTTT. Its translation is CASSSGTSGTGELFF.

V gene TRBV7-9 combines with J gene TRBJ2-7; possible D gene TRBD2, 5 bases. The V gene's germline CDR1 is SEHNR and CDR2 FQNEAQ (reference sequence). The CDR3 is 14 residues long. Trimming stripped 1 base from V and 2 bases from J, with 9 bases between. The CDR3 DNA follows: TGTGCCAGCAGCTTAGTGGAGCGGCCCTACGAGCAGTACTTC. This gives the protein CASSLVERPYEQYF. Full variable domain (remainder filled in from reference TRBV7-9 and TRBJ2-7): DTGVSQNPRHKITKRGQNVTFRCDPISEHNRLYWYRQTLGQGPEFLTYFQNEAQLEKSRLLSDRFSAERPKGSFSTLEIQRTEQGDSAMYLCASSLVERPYEQYFGPGTRLTVT.

The chain carries TRBV4-2 and TRBJ2-1; 15 bases agree with TRBD2. The J segment lost 4 bases and the V segment lost 3 bases, leaving 7 bases of the junction unmatched. The germline V gene has CDR1 LGHNA and CDR2 YNFKEQ. The CDR3 spans 18 residues. CDR3: CASSHWGGLAGGYNEQFF. The CDR3 DNA reads as TGTGCCAGCAGCCATTGGGGAGGACTAGCGGGGGGGTACAATGAGCAGTTCTTC.

The rearrangement links TRBV6-5 to TRBJ1-2; 8 bases align to TRBD1. This CDR3 is 15 amino acids long. Germline CDR1 and CDR2: MNHEY and SVGAGI. Unmatched junction bases numbered 10, after V lost 6 bases and J lost 4 bases. Here the CDR3 DNA reads TGTGCCAGCAGGCGCGAGACAGGGGTTAGCTATGGCTACACCTTC. This sequence encodes CASRRETGVSYGYTF.

The chain carries TRBV28 and TRBJ2-7; unclear D gene. Trimming shortened V by 5 bases and J by 4 bases, and 9 bases separated the two germline ends. The CDR3 covers 12 residues. The germline V gene has CDR1 MDHEN and CDR2 SYDVKM. Written as DNA, the CDR3 is TGTGCCAGCAGTCTAATTAGTTACGAGCAGTACTTC. It yields the protein CASSLISYEQYF. The full variable domain, its missing parts supplied by reference TRBV28 and TRBJ2-7, is DVKVTQSSRYLVKRTGEKVFLECVQDMDHENMFWYRQDPGLGLRLIYFSYDVKMKEKGDIPEGYSVSREKKERFSLILESASTNQTSMYLCASSLISYEQYFGPGTRLTVT.

There are a few counts of this clone. This chain links TRBV2 with TRBJ1-5; 8 positions match TRBD1. The trim removed 5 bases at V and 6 bases at J, leaving 3 bases unmatched. The CDR3 totals 13 residues. Per germline, CDR1 SNHLY and CDR2 FYNNEI. DNA of the CDR3: TGTGCCAGCAGTACCGACAGGGGTCAGCCCCAGCATTTT. It translates to CASSTDRGQPQHF.

The chain combines TRBV12-5 with TRBJ2-3, with D possibly being TRBD2 (5 bases). This CDR3 spans 14 amino acids. V shed 1 base and J shed 4 bases, with 9 bases lying between them. The germline CDR1 and CDR2 sequences are LGHNT and FRNRAP. The CDR3 sequence: CASGLGPGSDTQYF. CDR3 nucleotide sequence: TGTGCTAGTGGTTTGGGCCCGGGGTCAGATACGCAGTATTTT.

This clone was detected only a few times. This chain joins TRBV27 and TRBJ2-7; 7 positions match TRBD1. V shed 6 bases and J 0 bases; nucleotides not matched to a gene: 8. CDR3 length equals 15 residues. Germline values: CDR1 MNHEY, CDR2 SMNVEV (reference sequence). In nucleotides, the CDR3 is TGTGCCAGCAGAATAGGGGGCAGTCCCTCCTACGAGCAGTACTTC. It codes for CASRIGGSPSYEQYF.

The rearrangement joins TRBV7-9 to TRBJ2-5; 9 bases fit TRBD2. The junction had 6 bases not matched to a gene; V was cut back by 5 bases and J by 5 bases. The V gene's germline CDR1 is SEHNR and CDR2 FQNEAQ (reference sequence). The CDR3 is made up of 14 amino acids. The CDR3 spells CASSPYSGGETQYF. The CDR3 coding sequence is TGTGCCAGCAGCCCCTATAGCGGGGGTGAGACCCAGTACTTC.